The rows below give T cell receptor beta chains drawn from one sample of a study of T cells in localized non-small cell lung cancer. The data were produced by immunoSEQ multiplex PCR, yet TCRdb's version contains in-frame clones alone and is incomplete. This table has 50,000 to 65,000 clones, around 81% appearing once. The source material was PBMCs, sampled before any cancer treatment. The receptors were gathered from a man aged 40-75 years with stage II lung adenocarcinoma. CDR3s include the opening cysteine and the closing phenylalanine or tryptophan. The D gene is left open where the match is weak. A clone size is listed for some rows: how often the clone was seen (once, few, many), or a class if it is expanded.

TGTGCCAGCTCACCCCCAGGGGTAGGGGGCCTCAATCAGCCCCAGCATTTT	CASSPPGVGGLNQPQHF	once	TRBD1	TRBV18	TRBJ1-5
TGTGCCATCAGTGAGAAAGAGTCGGAGCAGTTCTTC	CAISEKESEQFF	.	.	TRBV10-3	TRBJ2-1
TGTGCCAGCAGCCCTTCGACCGGGCCCTCCTACAATGAGCAGTTCTTC	CASSPSTGPSYNEQFF	.	.	TRBV7-3	TRBJ2-1
TGTGCCAGCAGCTTAGCCAGCGGGAGACCAGATACGCAGTATTTT	CASSLASGRPDTQYF	.	TRBD2	TRBV7-8	TRBJ2-3
TGTGCCAGCTCACCTCGCGGGCTTGAAGCTTTCTTT	CASSPRGLEAFF	once	.	TRBV18	TRBJ1-1
TGCGCCAGCAGCTGGAACCCTTCGGGAGATACCAATGAGCAGTTCTTC	CASSWNPSGDTNEQFF	.	.	TRBV5-1	TRBJ2-1
TGCGCCAGCAGCTCTACTAGCGGGAGTTACAATGAGCAGTTCTTC	CASSSTSGSYNEQFF	.	TRBD2	TRBV5-1	TRBJ2-1
TGTGCCAGCAGTGGAAACACAGATACGCAGTATTTT	CASSGNTDTQYF	.	.	TRBV2	TRBJ2-3
TGCGCCAGCGGAAACGGGAGGAACGGGGAGCTGTTTTTT	CASGNGRNGELFF	.	TRBD2	TRBV5-1	TRBJ2-2
TGCGCCAGCAGCATCACAGGGACAGATACGCAGTATTTT	CASSITGTDTQYF	.	.	TRBV5-1	TRBJ2-3
TGTGCCAGTAGTATAGGGGGTAGGAGAAACTATGGCTACACCTTC	CASSIGGRRNYGYTF	.	.	TRBV19	TRBJ1-2
TGTGCCTGGAGTGTACTAGGCAGGGGGGGGGAAAAACTGTTTTTT	CAWSVLGRGGEKLFF	.	TRBD1	TRBV30	TRBJ1-4
TGTGCCAGCAGCTTATCCGGGACTAGCGTCCAGAGCGAGCAGTTCTTC	CASSLSGTSVQSEQFF	.	TRBD2	TRBV7-2	TRBJ2-1
TGCAGCGTTGAGGGGCTAGCGGGAGGTTCCTACGAGCAGTACTTC	CSVEGLAGGSYEQYF	.	TRBD2	TRBV29-1	TRBJ2-7
TGTGCCAGCAAACCGTCTAGCGGCTACAATGAGCAGTTCTTC	CASKPSSGYNEQFF	.	TRBD2	TRBV2	TRBJ2-1
TGTGCCACCTGGGACACTACCTCCTACGAGCAGTACTTC	CATWDTTSYEQYF	once	.	TRBV6-6	TRBJ2-7
TGTGCCAGCACCTCAAACCCCATCCAAGAGACCCAGTACTTC	CASTSNPIQETQYF	once	.	TRBV6-5	TRBJ2-5
TGTGCCAGCGGACCTACAGGGCACGGAAACACCATATATTTT	CASGPTGHGNTIYF	.	.	TRBV2	TRBJ1-3
TGTGCCAGCAGTTCAGCCTTAGGGCTGTTTTTT	CASSSALGLFF	.	.	TRBV28	TRBJ1-4
TGTGCCAGCAGCCCCCTCGGCGGGAGGACCTACAATGAGCAGTTCTTC	CASSPLGGRTYNEQFF	.	TRBD2	TRBV7-9	TRBJ2-1
TGCGCCAGCAGCCGACTAGCGAACACCGGGGAGCTGTTTTTT	CASSRLANTGELFF	.	.	TRBV5-1	TRBJ2-2
TGTGCCAGTAGACCTCCCCCAGGGCGAGAGGGCGGCAATCAGCCCCAGCATTTT	CASRPPPGREGGNQPQHF	.	.	TRBV19	TRBJ1-5
TGTGCCAGCAGTTCGGTGGGGGTAAACACTGAAGCTTTCTTT	CASSSVGVNTEAFF	.	.	TRBV6-5	TRBJ1-1
TGTGCCAGCAGCTTAGGGTGGGGACGAGCTTTCTTT	CASSLGWGRAFF	.	.	TRBV11-3	TRBJ1-1
TGTGCCAGCAGCCGAGGACCTCCCGGATCTTTCTTT	CASSRGPPGSFF	.	.	TRBV7-9	TRBJ1-1
TGTGCCAGCAGTGCGAGCTCATACGAGCAGTACTTC	CASSASSYEQYF	.	.	TRBV2	TRBJ2-7
TGTGCCAGCAGCTCATTCGTACAGGAAGCGAACACCGGGGAGCTGTTTTTT	CASSSFVQEANTGELFF	.	.	TRBV7-9	TRBJ2-2
TGTGCCATCAGTGAGTCGGGGTCAAGGGATGAGCAGTTCTTC	CAISESGSRDEQFF	.	.	TRBV10-3	TRBJ2-1
TGCGCCAGCAGCGAAAGCGGGGGCTCCTACAATGAGCAGTTCTTC	CASSESGGSYNEQFF	.	TRBD2	TRBV4-3	TRBJ2-1
TGTGCCAGCAGCCTCTCCCATGGCGGGAGTGACGAGCAGTACTTC	CASSLSHGGSDEQYF	.	TRBD2	TRBV7-9	TRBJ2-7
TGTGCCAGCAGCGTTACCGGGACAAAGAACACTGAAGCTTTCTTT	CASSVTGTKNTEAFF	few	.	TRBV9	TRBJ1-1
TGTGCCAGCGGCCTCTCGACAGGTTTGGGAAACACCATATATTTT	CASGLSTGLGNTIYF	.	.	TRBV2	TRBJ1-3
TGTGCCAGCAGCCAAGCTGCGGGACAGACATATGGCTACACCTTC	CASSQAAGQTYGYTF	.	TRBD1	TRBV4-2	TRBJ1-2
TGTGCCAGCAGGGCCAGAAATAGCAATCAGCCCCAGCATTTT	CASRARNSNQPQHF	.	.	TRBV6-1	TRBJ1-5
TGCGCCAGCAGCCAAGGGAGGGGGGGAGTTCAGCCCCAGCATTTT	CASSQGRGGVQPQHF	.	.	TRBV4-1	TRBJ1-5
TGTGCCAGCAGTTCCATCGGACAGTTCCAAGAGACCCAGTACTTC	CASSSIGQFQETQYF	.	.	TRBV6-5	TRBJ2-5
TGTGCCAGTAGTATAACCCACTCGCAGGGGGCCAGCAATCAGCCCCAGCATTTT	CASSITHSQGASNQPQHF	many	TRBD1	TRBV19	TRBJ1-5
TGCGCCAGCAGCCAAGTTACAGGGACTGGCTACACCTTC	CASSQVTGTGYTF	.	.	TRBV4-1	TRBJ1-2
TGTGCCAGCAGCGTAGACAGGGGAGTGGGGAACACTGAAGCTTTCTTT	CASSVDRGVGNTEAFF	.	TRBD1	TRBV9	TRBJ1-1
TGCAGCGTTGAGGGACAGGGATGGGACACTGAAGCTTTCTTT	CSVEGQGWDTEAFF	few	TRBD1	TRBV29-1	TRBJ1-1
TGCGCCAGCAGCCAAGTGTCTAGCGGGAGTAATGAGCAGTTCTTC	CASSQVSSGSNEQFF	.	TRBD2	TRBV4-1	TRBJ2-1
TGTGCCAGCACCTTAGCGGGAGGGGATAATGAGCAGTTCTTC	CASTLAGGDNEQFF	.	TRBD2	TRBV2	TRBJ2-1
TGTGCCAGTAGTAGGCTGACAGGGAGCACCACCGGGGAGCTGTTTTTT	CASSRLTGSTTGELFF	.	TRBD1	TRBV19	TRBJ2-2
TGTGCCAGCACCCAAGCTTTCTTT	CASTQAFF	few	.	TRBV27	TRBJ1-1
TGTGCCAGCCGGGACGCCTCCTCTCGAGGCTACACCTTC	CASRDASSRGYTF	.	.	TRBV6-5	TRBJ1-2
TGTGCCAGCAGTTTAGCAGGCCCCGGGAGAAATGAGCAGTTCTTC	CASSLAGPGRNEQFF	.	.	TRBV27	TRBJ2-1
TGCGCCAGCAGCTTGGTTCCAGGGGAATCCTACGAGCAGTACTTC	CASSLVPGESYEQYF	once	.	TRBV5-1	TRBJ2-7
TGTGCCAGCTCACCGGGGACTAGCGGGCGGAGCTCCTACGAGCAGTACTTC	CASSPGTSGRSSYEQYF	.	TRBD2	TRBV18	TRBJ2-7
TGTGCCAGCAGCCTCCCGGCCTCTAGGGAAGCTTTCTTT	CASSLPASREAFF	.	.	TRBV7-9	TRBJ1-1
TGTGCCAGCAGCGATGTCAGGGGGCGAGAGACCCAGTACTTC	CASSDVRGRETQYF	.	TRBD1	TRBV14	TRBJ2-5
TGTGCCAGCACCTCGGCCCTCTCCTATAATTCACCCCTCCACTTT	CASTSALSYNSPLHF	.	.	TRBV6-5	TRBJ1-6
TGTGCCAGCAGCATCACAGGGTCCGGGGAGCTGTTTTTT	CASSITGSGELFF	.	.	TRBV7-3	TRBJ2-2
TGTGCCAGTACCCTAACGGGGCAGGGGGCAGGTGGCTACACCTTC	CASTLTGQGAGGYTF	.	TRBD1	TRBV19	TRBJ1-2
TGCATATTTACAGGACAGGGATACAATGAGCAGTTCTTC	CIFTGQGYNEQFF	.	TRBD1	TRBV29-1	TRBJ2-1
TGTGCCAGCAGCAGACACCAACAGGGCAATCAGCCCCAGCATTTT	CASSRHQQGNQPQHF	many	.	TRBV6-5	TRBJ1-5